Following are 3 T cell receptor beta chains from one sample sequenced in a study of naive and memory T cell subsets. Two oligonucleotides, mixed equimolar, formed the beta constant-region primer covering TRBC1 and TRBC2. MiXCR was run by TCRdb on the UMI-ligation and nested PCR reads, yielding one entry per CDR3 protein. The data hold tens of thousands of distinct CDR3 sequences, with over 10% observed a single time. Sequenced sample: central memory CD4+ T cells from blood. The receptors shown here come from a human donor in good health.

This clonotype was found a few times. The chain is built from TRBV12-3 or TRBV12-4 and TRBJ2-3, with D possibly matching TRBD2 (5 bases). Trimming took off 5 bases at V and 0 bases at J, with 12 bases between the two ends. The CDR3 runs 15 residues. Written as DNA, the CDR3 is TGTGCCAGCAGTACCTGGACGGGGAGCACAGATACGCAGTATTTT. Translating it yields CASSTWTGSTDTQYF.

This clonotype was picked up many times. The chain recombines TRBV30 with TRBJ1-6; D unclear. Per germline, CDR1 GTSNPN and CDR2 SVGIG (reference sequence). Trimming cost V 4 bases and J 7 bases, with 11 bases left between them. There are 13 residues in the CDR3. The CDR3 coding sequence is TGTGCCTGGATTGCGGGCCCCAATTCACCCCTCCACTTT. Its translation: CAWIAGPNSPLHF.

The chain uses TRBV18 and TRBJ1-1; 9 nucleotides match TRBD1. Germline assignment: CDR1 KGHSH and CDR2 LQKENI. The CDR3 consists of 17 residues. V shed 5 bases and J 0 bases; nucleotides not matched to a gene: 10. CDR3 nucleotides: TGTGCCAGCTCAAGGGACAGGGTCGCGATGCTGAACACTGAAGCTTTCTTT. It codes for CASSRDRVAMLNTEAFF.